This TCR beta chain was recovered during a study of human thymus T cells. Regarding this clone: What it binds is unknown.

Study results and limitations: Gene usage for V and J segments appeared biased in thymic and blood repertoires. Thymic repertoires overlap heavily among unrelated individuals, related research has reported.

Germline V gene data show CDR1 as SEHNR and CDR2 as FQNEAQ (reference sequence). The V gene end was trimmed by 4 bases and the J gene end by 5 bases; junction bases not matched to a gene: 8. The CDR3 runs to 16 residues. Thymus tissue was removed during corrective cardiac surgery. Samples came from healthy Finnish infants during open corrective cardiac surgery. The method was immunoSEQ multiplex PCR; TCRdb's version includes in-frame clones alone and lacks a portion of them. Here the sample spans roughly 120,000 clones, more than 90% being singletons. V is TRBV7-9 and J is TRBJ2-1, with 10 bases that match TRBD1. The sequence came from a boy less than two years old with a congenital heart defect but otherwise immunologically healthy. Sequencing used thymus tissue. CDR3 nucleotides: TGTGCCAGCAGCTGTAAAACCGGGACAGGGGACAATGAGCAGTTCTTC. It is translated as CASSCKTGTGDNEQFF.